Described below is a single TCR beta chain sequence and its context. No antigen is known for it. These data originate in a study of shared clonotypes between healthy human individuals. Sorted-subset replicate PCR reactions contained 150 to 200 ng DNA, corresponding to some 29,000 T cell genomes. Profiled with immunoSEQ multiplex PCR; TCRdb holds only in-frame clones, not every one. The table has 2 million to 2.5 million clones, 85% to 95% seen once. Donation came from healthy HIV-negative adults that had no recent acute infections or vaccinations. J was trimmed by 4 bases and V by 4 bases; bases with no gene match: 7. CDR3 length equals 15 residues. Germline lookup yields CDR1 SQVTM and CDR2 ANQGSEA. Study findings and constraints: The small donor group covered limited genetic and exposure diversity. Naive CD4 clonotype sharing across several donors was approximately 5%.

Input material: naive CD4+ T cells sorted from blood. Subset noted: CD45RA+ positively selected. The TCR sequence derives from a man between 18 and 29 years old in good health. This chain uses TRBV29-1 with TRBJ1-2; 12 bases map to TRBD1. The CDR3 reads CSVAPGQGAIYGYTF. The CDR3 DNA is TGCAGCGTTGCACCGGGACAGGGGGCGATCTATGGCTACACCTTC.